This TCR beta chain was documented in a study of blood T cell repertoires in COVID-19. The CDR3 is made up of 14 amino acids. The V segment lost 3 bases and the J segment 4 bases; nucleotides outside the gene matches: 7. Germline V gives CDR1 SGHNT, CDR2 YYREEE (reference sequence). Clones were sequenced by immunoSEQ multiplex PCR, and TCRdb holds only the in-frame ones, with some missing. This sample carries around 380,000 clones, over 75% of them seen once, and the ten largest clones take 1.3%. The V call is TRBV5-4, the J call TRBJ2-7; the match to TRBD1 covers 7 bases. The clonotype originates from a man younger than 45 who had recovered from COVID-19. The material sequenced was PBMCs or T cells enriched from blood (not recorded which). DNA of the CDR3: TGTGCCAGCAGCTCTACGGGACAGCAATACGAGCAGTACTTC. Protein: CASSSTGQQYEQYF.